The entry below describes one T cell receptor (beta chain). These data come from a study of PD-L1 blockade in urothelial cancer. Study background: Atezolizumab 1,200 mg was given intravenously every 3 weeks, starting 2014. About 85% of the roughly 30 patients comprised males who had bladder-origin urothelial cancer. T cell content in blood samples showed a median of approximately 150,000.

The CDR3 spans 14 residues. Unmatched junction bases numbered 5, after V lost 7 bases and J lost 0 bases. Germline loops: CDR1 SEHNR, CDR2 FQNEAQ (reference sequence). As to time point: pretreatment peripheral blood. Patient sample counts ranged from 1 to 8, pretreatment and on-treatment. Here immunoSEQ multiplex PCR was the method, and the copy in TCRdb shows in-frame clones only, minus some. The sample includes some 87,000 clones, around 86% seen only once; the top ten take more than 1.5%. This receptor was identified in a man between 60 and 75 years old with urothelial cancer. This material consisted of PBMCs, taken around atezolizumab (anti-PD-L1) treatment. The J gene is TRBJ2-5, the V gene TRBV7-9; 7 bases line up with TRBD1. CDR3 coding DNA: TGTGCCAGCATCCCACAGGGGAACCAAGAGACCCAGTACTTC. Residues: CASIPQGNQETQYF.